This paragraph reports one TCR beta chain. Its antigen is not yet known. No per-base quality is available; no much larger clone lies one base away. This record belongs to a study of blood T cell repertoires in COVID-19 (TCRdb year 2020). At the level of the whole study: Collaborator samples came from the United States, Italy and Spain and covered acute and convalescent phases of COVID-19. The prospective study material was composed of cDNA or gDNA derived from T cells, B-cell-depleted T cells, or PBMCs. Deeply sampled blood TCRbeta repertoires from subjects exposed to, actively infected with, or recovered from COVID-19 were included in the dataset. The repertoires were released in a freely available public database meant as a resource for research on the immune response to SARS-CoV-2. The samples were drawn from the first 160 participants of the ongoing ImmuneRACE study and from some 1,300 subjects provided by 6 global collaborators. Sample metadata almost always included a de-identified subject ID, COVID-19 status, age in years and sex. Where HLA class I and class II types were available, the types were taken from metadata supplied by the sample provider, not from assay-based typing.

The research as a whole found: The quantity of clinical and demographic metadata differed by source and by participant and was supplied without curation.

A second Seattle source provided samples from volunteer blood donors who had recovered from COVID-19. The collaborating institutions used their own protocols to collect whole blood in K2EDTA tubes. Collaborator samples were shipped for TCRbeta analysis as frozen whole blood, isolated PBMCs, or DNA extracted from either sample type. The CDR3 runs 16 residues from the cysteine to the phenylalanine. Only the CDR3 DNA is retained, 48 bases long and in frame from the first base. Based on the germline V gene (reference sequence), the CDR1 and CDR2 sequences are SGHKS and YYEKEE. Trimming leaves V shorter by 1 base and J shorter by 8 bases, with the junction holding 11 bases beyond the gene matches. The immunoSEQ Assay, a bias-controlled multiplex PCR, was used to amplify TCRbeta CDR3 regions from genomic DNA. The study's own analysis went as follows. The number of nucleated cells in each sample was estimated by amplification of reference gene primers within the assay. Sequence reads were collapsed and filtered to measure the absolute abundance of every unique TCRbeta CDR3 rearrangement. For each sample, productive Simpson clonality was calculated as the square root of Simpson's diversity index across productive rearrangements. The immuneACCESS repertoire file appears here via TCRdb, limited to in-frame rearrangements. These files lack a portion of the clones; in checked studies, under half of the deficit traces to unresolved V genes, and the cause of the others is not known. The V and J calls and clone size come from that table; D and trimming were worked out from the DNA. The table for this sample lists around 250,000 clones; approximately 89% of them were counted only once. Around 1.5% of the sample is taken by the ten largest.

The sequenced sample consisted of peripheral blood. The receptor comes from a woman aged 60-75 years who had recovered from COVID-19. The chain links TRBV5-5 with TRBJ2-1; the junction holds 8 bases that match TRBD1. CDR3 reads: CASSLRGQGAGDEQFF. Read as DNA, the sequence is TGTGCCAGCAGCTTGCGAGGGCAGGGGGCTGGCGATGAGCAGTTCTTC.